The 27 T cell receptor beta chains below all came from one sample that was sequenced in a study of blood T cell repertoires in COVID-19. The table came from immunoSEQ multiplex PCR; TCRdb's copy has only in-frame clones and leaves some out. The table shows hundreds of thousands of clones, with 89% occurring only once. The specimen sequenced was peripheral blood. The receptor set was obtained from a woman aged 60-70 years with acute or convalescent COVID-19.

The chain carries TRBV5-1 and TRBJ1-2; TRBD1 matches 8 bases. This CDR3 comprises 14 residues. Germline V gives CDR1 SGHRS, CDR2 YFSETQ. The junction had 6 bases not matched to a gene; V was cut back by 1 base and J by 7 bases. CDR3 in amino acids: CASSLSETGAGYTF. In nucleotides, the CDR3 is TGCGCCAGCAGCTTGTCGGAGACAGGGGCTGGCTACACCTTC. Combining the CDR3 with reference TRBV5-1 and TRBJ1-2 gives the whole variable domain KAGVTQTPRYLIKTRGQQVTLSCSPISGHRSVSWYQQTPGQGLQFLFEYFSETQRNKGNFPGRFSGRQFSNSRSEMNVSTLELGDSALYLCASSLSETGAGYTFGSGTRLTVV.

The chain is built from TRBV6-2 or TRBV6-3 and TRBJ2-3; a possible D gene is TRBD2 (7 bases). CDR1 and CDR2 from the germline V gene are MNHEY and SVGEGT. The length of the CDR3 is 17 residues. Trimming cost V 2 bases and J 1 base, with 16 bases left between them. DNA of the CDR3: TGTGCCAGCAGTTACCCTTCACAGGGACTACGCACAGATACGCAGTATTTT. Its translation: CASSYPSQGLRTDTQYF.

This clone was counted between two and nine times. This chain uses TRBV4-3 with TRBJ1-2; D unresolved. The germline V gene encodes CDR1 LGHNA and CDR2 YSLEER. The CDR3 covers 15 residues. V was cut by 0 bases and J by 0 bases, with 8 bases left in between. The CDR3 is CASSQDSSANYGYTF. Written as DNA, the CDR3 is TGCGCCAGCAGCCAAGATAGCAGTGCTAACTATGGCTACACCTTC.

This clone came up a few times. The V call is TRBV4-3, the J call TRBJ1-6; D is perhaps TRBD1 (6 bases). Trimming removed 0 bases at V and 10 bases at J, with 13 bases between. Germline CDR1 is LGHNA and CDR2 is YSLEER. CDR3 length: 15 residues. The CDR3 sequence is CASSQEGAGRSPLHF. Here the CDR3 DNA reads TGCGCCAGCAGCCAAGAGGGGGCAGGGCGGTCACCCCTCCACTTT.

The chain is built from TRBV5-4 and TRBJ1-1; 9 bases map to TRBD1. Germline V gene data show CDR1 as SGHNT and CDR2 as YYREEE (reference sequence). With V trimmed by 6 bases and J by 5 bases, 8 bases remained unmatched. This CDR3 spans 14 amino acids. The CDR3, as DNA: TGTGCCAGCACAAAGGACAGGGGTTTTACTGAAGCTTTCTTT. Protein sequence: CASTKDRGFTEAFF.

V usage is TRBV20-1 and J usage is TRBJ1-2, with TRBD1 identical over 9 bases. The CDR3 runs to 15 residues. Per the germline V gene, CDR1 is DFQATT and CDR2 is SNEGSKA (reference sequence). The V segment lost 6 bases and the J segment 0 bases; nucleotides outside the gene matches: 8. In DNA, the CDR3 is TGCAGTGCCAGTAGAGGGACAGGGCCTAACTATGGCTACACCTTC. Translation gives CSASRGTGPNYGYTF.

This chain uses TRBV28 with TRBJ1-2; 7 bases are shared with TRBD1. CDR3 length: 16 amino acids. J lost 2 bases, V lost 2 bases, and 8 bases had no gene match. Germline V gene lookup returns CDR1 MDHEN and CDR2 SYDVKM. Written as DNA, the CDR3 is TGTGCCAGCAGTTTAGGCGGAGGGGGCGGAAACTATGGCTACACCTTC. Translating it yields CASSLGGGGGNYGYTF.

The chain links TRBV28 to TRBJ1-4, with D uncertain. CDR3 length: 12 residues. Trimming shortened V by 7 bases and J by 8 bases, and 11 bases separated the two germline ends. Germline values: CDR1 MDHEN, CDR2 SYDVKM. DNA for the CDR3: TGTGCCAGCAATCTTAGAAAGGAAAAACTGTTTTTT. Residues: CASNLRKEKLFF. The complete variable domain, with remaining parts taken from reference TRBV28 and TRBJ1-4, reads DVKVTQSSRYLVKRTGEKVFLECVQDMDHENMFWYRQDPGLGLRLIYFSYDVKMKEKGDIPEGYSVSREKKERFSLILESASTNQTSMYLCASNLRKEKLFFGSGTQLSVL.

V is TRBV29-1 and J is TRBJ2-1; 7 bases are shared with TRBD1. From germline, CDR1 is SQVTM and CDR2 ANQGSEA. V was clipped by 6 bases and J by 4 bases; unmatched bases: 3. CDR3 length: 12 amino acids. The CDR3 spells CSVPGQYNEQFF. In nucleotides, the CDR3 is TGCAGCGTGCCGGGACAGTACAATGAGCAGTTCTTC.

The chain combines TRBV7-9 with TRBJ2-5, with a weak D call TRBD1 (7 bases). CDR3 length: 15 amino acids. V was shortened by 4 bases and J by 5 bases, with 17 bases between the two germline ends. Germline lookup yields CDR1 SEHNR and CDR2 FQNEAQ (reference sequence). This CDR3 reads CASSWRDRRGETQYF. As DNA, the CDR3 is TGTGCCAGCAGCTGGAGGGACAGACGCGGGGAGACCCAGTACTTC.

The CDR3 sequence: CSASAGAPLHF. As DNA, the CDR3 is TGCAGTGCTAGCGCTGGGGCTCCCCTCCACTTT. The chain has TRBV20-1 and TRBJ1-6, with D tentatively TRBD1 (5 bases). This CDR3 spans 11 amino acids. Germline CDR1 DFQATT, CDR2 SNEGSKA (reference sequence). Trimming removed 3 bases at V and 13 bases at J, with 10 bases between.

The J gene is TRBJ2-3, the V gene TRBV19; TRBD1 agrees at 8 bases. The CDR3 runs 16 residues. Germline CDR1 reads LNHDA; CDR2 reads SQIVND (reference sequence). The ends lost 6 bases at V and 1 base at J; junction bases unmatched: 9. In DNA, the CDR3 is TGTGCCAGTAGACCAGACAGGGGTCTTGGCACAGATACGCAGTATTTT. Translating it yields CASRPDRGLGTDTQYF.

The rearrangement joins TRBV7-7 to TRBJ2-5, with TRBD2 identical over 8 bases. J was trimmed by 3 bases and V by 1 base; bases with no gene match: 7. Per germline, CDR1 SSHAT and CDR2 FNYEAQ (reference sequence). The CDR3 has 16 amino acids. Here the CDR3 reads CASSLGMALAEETQYF. In nucleotides, the CDR3 is TGTGCCAGCAGCTTAGGTATGGCACTAGCGGAAGAGACCCAGTACTTC.

The rearrangement uses TRBV28 and TRBJ2-1, with D possibly TRBD2 on 5 matching bases. Trimming pared 5 bases from V and 4 bases from J, leaving 9 bases between. CDR1 is MDHEN, CDR2 SYDVKM, per germline. CDR3 length: 13 amino acids. Here the CDR3 reads CASSDGLYNEQFF. CDR3 coding DNA: TGTGCCAGCAGTGACGGACTTTACAATGAGCAGTTCTTC.

The genes are TRBV7-2 and TRBJ2-3; possibly TRBD2 for D (6 bases). The CDR3 sequence is 17 residues long. Trimming cost V 2 bases and J 6 bases, with 21 bases left between them. Per the germline V gene, CDR1 is SGHTA and CDR2 is FQGNSA. The CDR3 bases are TGTGCCAGCAGCTTAAGGATTGCGGGGCTTAAGATGGATACGCAGTATTTT. Translation: CASSLRIAGLKMDTQYF.

This rearrangement joins TRBV25-1 to TRBJ1-1, with 9 bases identical to TRBD1. The CDR3 consists of 15 residues. J gave up 4 bases and V 4 bases, and 7 bases lay outside the gene matches. Germline V gene lookup returns CDR1 MGHDK and CDR2 SYGVNS. The CDR3 spells CASSGRTGARTEAFF. The CDR3 DNA follows: TGTGCCAGCAGTGGACGGACAGGGGCTCGCACTGAAGCTTTCTTT. Full variable domain (rest looked up from reference TRBV25-1 and TRBJ1-1): EADIYQTPRYLVIGTGKKITLECSQTMGHDKMYWYQQDPGMELHLIHYSYGVNSTEKGDLSSESTVSRIRTEHFPLTLESARPSHTSQYLCASSGRTGARTEAFFGQGTRLTVV.

The CDR3 DNA is TGTGCCATCACGGGACAGGGGGACGGCTACACCTTC. Translating gives CAITGQGDGYTF. The chain is built from TRBV10-3 and TRBJ1-2, with 11 bases matching TRBD1. J gave up 8 bases and V 7 bases, and 3 bases lay outside the gene matches. The germline V gene has CDR1 ENHRY and CDR2 SYGVKD. The CDR3 runs to 12 residues.

The chain couples TRBV27 to TRBJ1-3; 8 bases fit TRBD1. The V gene end was trimmed by 4 bases and the J gene end by 0 bases; junction bases not matched to a gene: 11. The CDR3 loop spans 18 amino acids. CDR1 and CDR2 (germline): MNHEY, SMNVEV (reference sequence). The CDR3 spells CASSYTGTGTLSGNTIYF. CDR3 in DNA: TGTGCCAGCAGTTACACCGGGACAGGAACTCTCTCTGGAAACACCATATATTTT.

The chain combines TRBV5-1 with TRBJ2-7, with 9 bases aligning to TRBD2. The germline V gene encodes CDR1 SGHRS and CDR2 YFSETQ. The CDR3 has 17 residues. V shed 3 bases and J 3 bases; nucleotides not matched to a gene: 13. CDR3 protein: CASSWGATSGPSYEQYF. The DNA for the CDR3 is TGCGCCAGCAGCTGGGGGGCGACTAGCGGACCTAGCTACGAGCAGTACTTC. Based on the CDR3 plus reference TRBV5-1 and TRBJ2-7, the full variable domain is KAGVTQTPRYLIKTRGQQVTLSCSPISGHRSVSWYQQTPGQGLQFLFEYFSETQRNKGNFPGRFSGRQFSNSRSEMNVSTLELGDSALYLCASSWGATSGPSYEQYFGPGTRLTVT.

The chain carries TRBV5-6 and TRBJ1-5, with 9 bases lining up with TRBD1. Trimming removed 0 bases from V and 7 bases from J; junction bases left unmatched: 8. The CDR3 has 16 residues. Germline loops: CDR1 SGHDT, CDR2 YYEEEE. The CDR3 DNA sequence: TGTGCCAGCAGCTTGGCCGGGACAGGGATCGCCCAGCCCCAGCATTTT. It codes for CASSLAGTGIAQPQHF.

This sequence joins TRBV5-1 and TRBJ1-1, with D possibly TRBD1 on 5 matching bases. The germline V and J ends were trimmed by 1 base and 2 bases, with 6 bases remaining between them. Germline loops: CDR1 SGHRS, CDR2 YFSETQ. The CDR3 consists of 13 residues. CDR3 loop: CASSLQGNTEAFF. CDR3 nucleotides: TGCGCCAGCAGCTTGCAGGGAAACACTGAAGCTTTCTTT.

The chain joins TRBV6-2 or TRBV6-3 to TRBJ2-7; the match to TRBD2 covers 10 bases. V lost 0 bases, J lost 7 bases, and 9 bases stayed unmatched. Per germline, CDR1 MNHEY and CDR2 SVGEGT. The CDR3 loop spans 16 amino acids. CDR3 nucleotides: TGTGCCAGCAGTTACTCGCTTGCTAGCGGGAGTCGTGAGCAGTACTTC. Translated, it gives CASSYSLASGSREQYF.

The chain joins TRBV28 to TRBJ1-2; tentatively, D is TRBD1 (6 bases). CDR1 and CDR2 (germline): MDHEN, SYDVKM. The V end lost 5 bases, the J end lost 10 bases, and 11 bases lay between the germline ends. The CDR3 consists of 11 residues. Here the CDR3 reads CASSISGAYTF. The CDR3 DNA reads TGTGCCAGCAGTATCTCAGGGGCCTACACCTTC.

The gene calls are TRBV6-5 and TRBJ1-5; 8 positions agree with TRBD1. Germline CDR1 reads MNHEY; CDR2 reads SVGAGI. The length of the CDR3 is 14 residues. J gave up 5 bases and V 2 bases, and 2 bases lay outside the gene matches. CDR3 residues: CASSYTGGDQPQHF. CDR3 DNA: TGTGCCAGCAGTTACACAGGGGGGGATCAGCCCCAGCATTTT.

As DNA, the CDR3 is TGTGCCAGCAGGGACACGGATTATAACTATGGCTACACCTTC. Amino acids: CASRDTDYNYGYTF. V gene TRBV28 combines with J gene TRBJ1-2, with D tentatively TRBD1 (5 bases). Germline assignment: CDR1 MDHEN and CDR2 SYDVKM. This CDR3 has 14 amino acids. V was clipped by 6 bases and J by 1 base, with 12 bases between them.

Only a few counts were recorded for this clone. This chain uses TRBV6-1 with TRBJ1-1; no clear D. CDR1 is MNHNS and CDR2 is SASEGT in the germline V gene. With 2 bases removed from V and 0 bases from J, the gap between germline ends came to 7 bases. There are 14 residues in the CDR3. The CDR3 sequence: CASSERGMNTEAFF. Here the CDR3 DNA reads TGTGCCAGCAGTGAAAGAGGGATGAACACTGAAGCTTTCTTT.

The rearrangement uses TRBV5-4 and TRBJ1-3; D is uncertain. The CDR3 sequence is 13 residues long. Germline V gene lookup returns CDR1 SGHNT and CDR2 YYREEE (reference sequence). Trimming cost V 4 bases and J 1 base, with 6 bases left between them. The CDR3 sequence: CASSPPSGNTIYF. The CDR3, as DNA: TGTGCCAGCAGCCCCCCATCTGGAAACACCATATATTTT.